A single TCR beta chain is shown here with its context. V shed 6 bases, J shed 6 bases, and the junction held 10 bases outside the gene matches. The CDR3 is 13 residues long. The germline V gene has CDR1 GTSNPN and CDR2 SVGIG (reference sequence). The data are from a study of T cells in Graves' hyperthyroidism and ophthalmopathy. Amplified regions were TCR beta CDR3 sequences from RNA transcripts. The study used the HTBI primer set for a first-round RT-PCR of the TCR CDR3. Each CDR3 protein gets one entry after TCRdb re-called the multiplex PCR reads with MiXCR. The table records about 610,000 distinct CDR3 sequences, over 12% of them present only once.

V gene TRBV30 combines with J gene TRBJ2-7; 8 nucleotides align to TRBD1. This receptor was taken from a middle-aged woman with Graves' ophthalmopathy. Sequenced input: blood. The CDR3 DNA reads TGTGCCTGCCGGCCTACAGGGGGAGGCGAGCAGTACTTC. Translating gives CACRPTGGGEQYF.